Listed here are 17 T cell receptor beta chains from one sample, sequenced in a study of T cells in narcolepsy. Assay used: immunoSEQ multiplex PCR; TCRdb lists only in-frame clones, some missing. Here the sample spans under 30,000 clones, approximately 85% being singletons. Sequenced sample: CD45RA- memory CD4+ T cells from PBMCs. The receptor source for this set is a human donor with narcolepsy.

V is TRBV11-2 and J is TRBJ2-7; 8 bases are a match to TRBD1. This CDR3 comprises 16 residues. Germline V CDR1 and CDR2: SGHAT, FQNNGV. Losses at the gene ends were 4 bases for V and 1 base for J; bases not matched to a gene: 9. CDR3 DNA sequence: TGTGCCAGCAGCTCGCTAACAGGGGGTACGTCCTACGAGCAGTACTTC. It translates to CASSSLTGGTSYEQYF.

The V and J genes are TRBV5-6 and TRBJ1-3, with unresolved D. CDR1 is SGHDT, CDR2 YYEEEE, per germline. V was clipped by 0 bases and J by 0 bases, with 7 bases between them. This CDR3 has 15 amino acids. The CDR3 nucleotides are TGTGCCAGCAGCTTGGACAGTTTCTCTGGAAACACCATATATTTT. Its translation: CASSLDSFSGNTIYF.

V usage is TRBV7-2 and J usage is TRBJ2-4; possible D gene TRBD1, 5 bases. The CDR3 contains 14 residues. CDR1 and CDR2 from the germline V gene are SGHTA and FQGNSA. V was pared by 0 bases and J by 9 bases, with 12 bases between. The CDR3 sequence is CASSLATVGVIQYF. The CDR3 nucleotides read TGTGCCAGCAGCTTAGCTACAGTAGGGGTCATTCAGTACTTC.

This clone appeared a few times. DNA of the CDR3: TGTGCCAGCTCACTCACCGATACGAGGGCTGCCATATATTTT. It encodes CASSLTDTRAAIYF. This chain links TRBV18 with TRBJ1-3; unclear D gene. The CDR3 spans 14 residues. The germline V gene encodes CDR1 KGHSH and CDR2 LQKENI. Trimming stripped 4 bases from V and 11 bases from J, with 18 bases between.

The chain is built from TRBV27 and TRBJ2-7; tentative D call: TRBD2 (5 bases). Trimming removed 3 bases from V and 7 bases from J, with 7 bases in between. This CDR3 contains 11 residues. Germline V lookup: CDR1 MNHEY, CDR2 SMNVEV (reference sequence). In DNA form, the CDR3 reads TGTGCCAGCAGTTTCGAGCGGGAGCAGTACTTC. This encodes CASSFEREQYF.

The chain is built from TRBV5-1 and TRBJ2-5; 9 bases are a match to TRBD2. The germline V gene encodes CDR1 SGHRS and CDR2 YFSETQ. The CDR3 spans 15 residues. Trimming took 1 base from V and 5 from J; bases not matched to a gene: 6. CDR3 in amino acids: CASSLKAGGGETQYF. The CDR3 bases are TGCGCCAGCAGCTTGAAAGCGGGGGGCGGGGAGACCCAGTACTTC. The full variable domain, rest sourced from reference TRBV5-1 and TRBJ2-5, is KAGVTQTPRYLIKTRGQQVTLSCSPISGHRSVSWYQQTPGQGLQFLFEYFSETQRNKGNFPGRFSGRQFSNSRSEMNVSTLELGDSALYLCASSLKAGGGETQYFGPGTRLLVL.

This clone was counted only a few times. The V call is TRBV6-1, the J call TRBJ2-5; 8 bases fit TRBD2. The end of the DNA aligns better with TRBJ2-7, so the J call may be wrong. The CDR3 is 13 residues long. Germline V gene lookup returns CDR1 MNHNS and CDR2 SASEGT. CDR3 in DNA: TGTGCCAGCAGTGACGGGGGGGGCTACGAGCAGTACTTC. As protein: CASSDGGGYEQYF.

This clone was found once. The V call is TRBV7-2, the J call TRBJ2-5; weak D call: TRBD2 (6 bases). The V gene lost 0 bases and the J gene lost 5 bases, with 13 bases spanning the gap. Germline V lookup: CDR1 SGHTA, CDR2 FQGNSA. The CDR3 length is 15 residues. The CDR3 protein is CASSLASGKWETQYF. CDR3 nucleotides: TGTGCCAGCAGCTTAGCTAGCGGAAAATGGGAGACCCAGTACTTC.

The V gene is TRBV27, the J gene TRBJ2-1; 14 bases are shared with TRBD2. Germline V gene lookup returns CDR1 MNHEY and CDR2 SMNVEV (reference sequence). The CDR3 has 14 residues. Trimming at V came to 4 bases and at J to 10 bases, leaving 3 bases not matched to a gene. The CDR3 spells CASSWGLAGEEQFF. The CDR3 region has the DNA TGTGCCAGCAGTTGGGGACTAGCGGGAGAAGAGCAGTTCTTC.

The chain employs TRBV27 and TRBJ2-7, with 8 bases lining up with TRBD1. Germline V lookup: CDR1 MNHEY, CDR2 SMNVEV (reference sequence). The V and J ends lost 5 bases and 5 bases, in that order; junction bases with no gene match: 8. The CDR3 length is 14 residues. The CDR3 loop reads CASSLDRGFNEQYF. For the CDR3, the DNA is TGTGCCAGCAGTCTCGACAGGGGATTCAACGAGCAGTACTTC.

The chain has TRBV11-1 and TRBJ2-7, with 8 bases identical to TRBD1. With V trimmed by 1 base and J by 3 bases, 5 bases remained unmatched. The CDR3 runs 15 residues. CDR1 SGHAT and CDR2 FQDESV come from the germline V gene (reference sequence). The CDR3 loop is CASSLGDDRGYEQYF. The CDR3 nucleotides read TGTGCCAGCAGCTTAGGTGACGACAGGGGCTACGAGCAGTACTTC.

The V call is TRBV14, the J call TRBJ2-1; 8 bases agree with TRBD2. The CDR3 extends over 17 amino acids. Unmatched junction bases numbered 11, after V lost 3 bases and J lost 4 bases. Germline CDR1 reads SGHDN; CDR2 reads FVKESK. Here the CDR3 reads CASSQRRSGSLYNEQFF. CDR3 DNA sequence: TGTGCCAGCAGCCAGAGGAGGAGCGGGAGTTTGTACAATGAGCAGTTCTTC.

The rearrangement links TRBV4-2 to TRBJ2-2, with TRBD1 matching 8 bases. J lost 4 bases, V lost 4 bases, and 5 bases had no gene match. The CDR3 covers 15 residues. Germline V CDR1 and CDR2: LGHNA, YNFKEQ. The CDR3 region has the DNA TGTGCCAGCAGCCTAAATGACAGGGGCACCGGGGAGCTGTTTTTT. Its protein is CASSLNDRGTGELFF.

The CDR3 spells CAGRNPNTGELFF. For the CDR3, the DNA is TGTGCCGGGCGAAACCCGAACACCGGGGAGCTGTTTTTT. The gene calls are TRBV27 and TRBJ2-2; D not resolved. CDR1 and CDR2 from the germline V gene are MNHEY and SMNVEV (reference sequence). The CDR3 has 13 amino acids. The V gene lost 11 bases and the J gene lost 0 bases, with 10 bases spanning the gap.

The rearrangement links TRBV5-6 to TRBJ1-5; TRBD1 is a possible D gene (5 bases). The germline V gene encodes CDR1 SGHDT and CDR2 YYEEEE. The CDR3 contains 16 residues. Trimming took 3 bases from V and 6 from J, leaving 19 bases between them. The CDR3 DNA sequence: TGTGCCAGCAGCTCCTCCTGGAGGGGCGCGGGTCAGCCCCAGCATTTT. Encoded protein: CASSSSWRGAGQPQHF.

The table lists this clone with a few counts. CDR3 in DNA: TGTGCCATCAGTGTAACGGGAGGCGAGCAGTACTTC. Residues: CAISVTGGEQYF. This chain uses TRBV10-3 with TRBJ2-7; 7 bases line up with TRBD2. CDR1 is ENHRY and CDR2 is SYGVKD in the germline V gene. The CDR3 extends over 12 amino acids. V dropped 4 bases and J dropped 6; count of bases not matched to a gene: 3.

The rearrangement joins TRBV11-1 to TRBJ2-4; D is perhaps TRBD1 (6 bases). This CDR3 region has 18 residues. Per germline, CDR1 SGHAT and CDR2 FQDESV (reference sequence). V was pared by 5 bases and J by 0 bases, with 20 bases between. In nucleotides, the CDR3 is TGTGCCAGCAGCGCCAGCCAACAGGGTTTAATAGCCAAAAACATTCAGTACTTC. It specifies CASSASQQGLIAKNIQYF.